These 20 T cell receptor beta chains were all obtained from the same sample, sequenced in a study of cytomegalovirus exposure and HLA in healthy donors. In the PCR, 60 Vbeta and 13 Jbeta primers were used. The method was immunoSEQ multiplex PCR; TCRdb's version includes in-frame clones alone and lacks a portion of them. The sample includes 90,000 to 120,000 clones, less than 85% seen only once; the top ten take 13% to 15%. Sequenced sample: PBMCs. The receptors derive from a woman between 40 and 50 years old in good health and CMV-seropositive.

The V call is TRBV5-1, the J call TRBJ2-6; TRBD1 aligns across 10 bases. The CDR3 covers 15 residues. Germline CDR1 and CDR2: SGHRS and YFSETQ. This CDR3 is CASSGQGSGANVLTF. CDR3 DNA sequence: TGCGCAAGCTCGGGACAGGGGTCTGGGGCCAACGTCCTGACTTTC.

The chain joins TRBV19 to TRBJ1-4; possible D gene TRBD1, 5 bases. The CDR3 length is 15 residues. Trimming took 1 base from V and 6 from J, leaving 12 bases between them. CDR1 and CDR2 from the germline V gene are LNHDA and SQIVND (reference sequence). This CDR3 reads CASSIGPGGDEKLFF. CDR3 DNA sequence: TGTGCCAGTAGTATAGGCCCTGGAGGGGATGAAAAACTGTTTTTT. The full variable domain, in which reference TRBV19 and TRBJ1-4 provide the parts outside the CDR3, is DGGITQSPKYLFRKEGQNVTLSCEQNLNHDAMYWYRQDPGQGLRLIYYSQIVNDFQKGDIAEGYSVSREKKESFPLTVTSAQKNPTAFYLCASSIGPGGDEKLFFGSGTQLSVL.

The CDR3 nucleotides read TGTGCCAGCAGCGTAGCCGCTAGCGGCACAGATACGCAGTATTTT. Its protein is CASSVAASGTDTQYF. V and J are TRBV9 and TRBJ2-3, with D perhaps TRBD2 (6 bases). The CDR3 has 15 residues. Germline V gives CDR1 SGDLS, CDR2 YYNGEE. V lost 0 bases to trimming and J lost 1 base, with 9 bases between them.

The gene calls are TRBV9 and TRBJ2-5, with TRBD1 matching 9 bases. From germline, CDR1 is SGDLS and CDR2 YYNGEE. CDR3 size: 15 residues. J lost 5 bases, V lost 0 bases, and 5 bases had no gene match. CDR3 coding DNA: TGTGCCAGCAGCGTAGGGACAGGGGCGCTGGAGACCCAGTACTTC. As protein: CASSVGTGALETQYF. The full variable domain, its missing parts supplied by reference TRBV9 and TRBJ2-5, is DSGVTQTPKHLITATGQRVTLRCSPRSGDLSVYWYQQSLDQGLQFLIQYYNGEERAKGNILERFSAQQFPDLHSELNLSSLELGDSALYFCASSVGTGALETQYFGPGTRLLVL.

V and J are TRBV19 and TRBJ2-1; 8 bases line up with TRBD2. The germline V gene has CDR1 LNHDA and CDR2 SQIVND (reference sequence). Germline trimming cut 5 bases from V and 7 bases from J; bases unmatched to any gene: 7. The CDR3 runs 14 residues. CDR3 region: CASSRSSGPNEQFF. CDR3 coding DNA: TGTGCCAGTAGTCGGTCTAGCGGGCCGAATGAGCAGTTCTTC.

This clone occurred once. The J gene is TRBJ2-1, the V gene TRBV6-5; 7 bases align to TRBD1. This CDR3 region has 14 residues. The V gene end was trimmed by 6 bases and the J gene end by 8 bases; junction bases not matched to a gene: 10. Germline CDR1 and CDR2: MNHEY and SVGAGI. The CDR3 DNA sequence: TGTGCCAGCAGAAACCTAAGACAGGGCGATGAGCAGTTCTTC. It encodes CASRNLRQGDEQFF.

The chain employs TRBV9 and TRBJ2-5; 8 bases match TRBD1. Germline V gene lookup returns CDR1 SGDLS and CDR2 YYNGEE. This CDR3 region has 15 residues. V lost 0 bases, J lost 5 bases, and 6 bases stayed unmatched. The chain's CDR3 is CASSVDGQGAETQYF. CDR3 DNA sequence: TGTGCCAGCAGCGTAGATGGGCAGGGGGCTGAGACCCAGTACTTC.

The chain links TRBV30 to TRBJ2-7; 7 positions match TRBD1. CDR1 and CDR2 (germline): GTSNPN, SVGIG (reference sequence). After removal of 2 bases from V and 4 bases from J, the junction contained 2 bases not matched to a gene. This CDR3 comprises 12 residues. The CDR3 DNA reads TGTGCCTGGAGTCGGACAGGATACGAGCAGTACTTC. Translation: CAWSRTGYEQYF.

CDR3 coding DNA: TGTGCCAGCAGTGTCACAGACCAAGAGACCCAGTACTTC. Amino acids: CASSVTDQETQYF. The rearrangement uses TRBV6-1 and TRBJ2-5; D is uncertain. The germline CDR1 and CDR2 sequences are MNHNS and SASEGT. Trimming stripped 4 bases from V and 0 bases from J, with 6 bases between. The CDR3 has 13 residues.

This chain connects TRBV2 to TRBJ2-3; TRBD2 aligns across 8 bases. The CDR3 has 14 residues. CDR1 is SNHLY and CDR2 is FYNNEI in the germline V gene. With 8 bases clipped from V and 1 base from J, the junction kept 5 bases outside the gene matches. CDR3 nucleotide sequence: TGTGCCAGCGCGGGGGGTGGCGGCACAGATACGCAGTATTTT. This encodes CASAGGGGTDTQYF.

This chain uses TRBV9 with TRBJ2-3; 10 bases line up with TRBD2. Losses at the gene ends were 4 bases for V and 4 bases for J; bases not matched to a gene: 12. Germline-derived CDR1 and CDR2 are SGDLS and YYNGEE. The CDR3 length is 17 residues. Here the CDR3 reads CASSPERGGWGPDTQYF. CDR3 bases: TGTGCCAGCAGCCCCGAGCGGGGGGGCTGGGGCCCAGATACGCAGTATTTT.

The V call is TRBV7-9, the J call TRBJ2-1; 7 nucleotides line up with TRBD1. This CDR3 spans 13 amino acids. The V segment lost 2 bases and the J segment 6 bases; nucleotides outside the gene matches: 1. The germline V gene has CDR1 SEHNR and CDR2 FQNEAQ (reference sequence). CDR3 in amino acids: CASSLRQGNEQFF. The CDR3 DNA sequence: TGTGCCAGCAGCTTAAGACAGGGCAATGAGCAGTTCTTC.

The chain couples TRBV10-2 to TRBJ2-7; 14 bases align to TRBD2. CDR1 WSHSY and CDR2 SAAADI come from the germline V gene. V lost 6 bases to trimming and J lost 3 bases; unmatched junction nucleotides: 13. This CDR3 has 18 amino acids. The CDR3 region is CASRETSGGALSIYEQYF. Here the CDR3 DNA reads TGCGCCAGCAGAGAGACTAGCGGGGGGGCCCTCTCAATCTACGAGCAGTACTTC.

J is TRBJ1-1 and V is TRBV18; D gene ambiguous. The CDR3 is made up of 14 amino acids. V lost 5 bases and J 1 base, leaving 11 bases between the germline ends. CDR1 and CDR2 (germline): KGHSH, LQKENI. As DNA, the CDR3 is TGTGCCAGCTCATCTACAGATGGGAACACTGAAGCTTTCTTT. This sequence encodes CASSSTDGNTEAFF. The entire variable domain, with the rest obtained from reference TRBV18 and TRBJ1-1, is as follows: NAGVMQNPRHLVRRRGQEARLRCSPMKGHSHVYWYRQLPEEGLKFMVYLQKENIIDESGMPKERFSAEFPKEGPSILRIQQVVRGDSAAYFCASSSTDGNTEAFFGQGTRLTVV.

The chain uses TRBV15 and TRBJ1-1; D is ambiguous. Deletions cut 8 bases from V and 1 base from J, with 8 bases between. The CDR3 spans 12 residues. CDR1 is LNHNV and CDR2 is YYDKDF in the germline V gene (reference sequence). The CDR3 DNA is TGTGCCACCCGGGAGCAGAACACTGAAGCTTTCTTT. Residues: CATREQNTEAFF.

The table lists this clone with a few counts. The gene calls are TRBV7-2 and TRBJ2-1, with D tentatively TRBD1 (6 bases). Trimming pared 8 bases from V and 4 bases from J, leaving 12 bases between. The CDR3 runs 13 residues. Per the germline V gene, CDR1 is SGHTA and CDR2 is FQGNSA. The CDR3 sequence: CASGPRGYNEQFF. The DNA of the CDR3 is TGTGCCAGCGGCCCGAGGGGGTACAATGAGCAGTTCTTC.

The chain links TRBV6-1 to TRBJ2-4; no clear D gene. CDR3 size: 15 residues. Between the trimmed V and J ends, which lost 5 bases and 1 base, there was a span of 12 bases. From germline, CDR1 is MNHNS and CDR2 SASEGT. The CDR3 loop reads CASSTSWAAKNIQYF. The DNA for the CDR3 is TGTGCCAGCAGTACCTCATGGGCTGCCAAAAACATTCAGTACTTC.

Concerning this clone itself: The junction differs from germline at one of its ends, possibly a read error. The chain employs TRBV11-2 and TRBJ2-3; D perhaps matches TRBD2 (5 bases). This CDR3 has 18 amino acids. From germline, CDR1 is SGHAT and CDR2 FQNNGV. CDR3 in DNA: TGTGCCGGCAGCTTAGCCCTCGAGGGTCGGCCACACACAGATACGCAGTATTTT. It specifies CAGSLALEGRPHTDTQYF. Together with reference TRBV11-2 and TRBJ2-3, the CDR3 gives the full variable domain: EAGVAQSPRYKIIEKRQSVAFWCNPISGHATLYWYQQILGQGPKLLIQFQNNGVVDDSQLPKDRFSAERLKGVDSTLKIQPAKLEDSAVYLCAGSLALEGRPHTDTQYFGPGTRLTVL.

The V gene is TRBV15, the J gene TRBJ2-5; D might be TRBD1 (5 bases). Germline V gene lookup returns CDR1 LNHNV and CDR2 YYDKDF (reference sequence). V lost 1 base and J 5 bases, leaving 11 bases between the germline ends. This CDR3 has 14 amino acids. The CDR3 coding sequence is TGTGCCACCAGCAGAGGGGGCCCTAGGGAGACCCAGTACTTC. Protein sequence: CATSRGGPRETQYF.

The chain combines TRBV5-1 with TRBJ2-5, with D perhaps TRBD2 (6 bases). This CDR3 is built from 14 residues. The germline gives CDR1 SGHRS, CDR2 YFSETQ. Trimming took off 0 bases at V and 2 bases at J, with 8 bases between the two ends. For the CDR3, the DNA is TGCGCCAGCAGCTTGGGGGGGACTCAAGAGACCCAGTACTTC. It yields the protein CASSLGGTQETQYF.